Listed here are 10 T cell receptor beta chains from one sample, sequenced in a study of cytomegalovirus exposure and HLA in healthy donors. PCR primers comprised 60 Vbeta and 13 Jbeta primers. Assay: immunoSEQ multiplex PCR; the TCRdb copy retains only in-frame clones and omits some. This listing includes 180,000 or so clones. Sequencing was carried out using PBMCs. The origin of the receptors is a woman between 18 and 30 years old in good health and CMV-seropositive.

The chain recombines TRBV27 with TRBJ2-3; D possibly corresponds to TRBD1 (6 bases). The germline gives CDR1 MNHEY, CDR2 SMNVEV (reference sequence). This CDR3 spans 12 amino acids. V lost 5 bases and J lost 9, with 12 bases in between. The DNA of the CDR3 is TGTGCCAGCAGTGCGAACCAGGGGACGCAGTATTTT. Translation gives CASSANQGTQYF.

V and J are TRBV4-2 and TRBJ2-7; possible D gene TRBD2, 5 bases. V lost 6 bases and J lost 1, with 19 bases in between. The CDR3 is 16 residues long. The germline V gene has CDR1 LGHNA and CDR2 YNFKEQ. CDR3 sequence: CASSPSRGLGSYEQYF. The CDR3, as DNA: TGTGCCAGCAGTCCCAGCCGCGGGCTAGGATCCTACGAGCAGTACTTC.

Turning to this clone: The junction departs from germline at one end; a sequencing error may be responsible. This sequence joins TRBV25-1 and TRBJ1-4; D is perhaps TRBD1 (5 bases). The CDR3 runs 12 residues. The germline V gene encodes CDR1 MGHDK and CDR2 SYGVNS. This chain's CDR3 is CASREGYENLFF. CDR3 coding DNA: TGTGCCAGCCGGGAGGGGTATGAAAATCTGTTTTTT.

The chain combines TRBV7-8 with TRBJ2-1; D not resolved. CDR3 length equals 12 residues. Germline CDR1 reads SGHVS; CDR2 reads FQNEAQ. Trimming cost V 0 bases and J 6 bases, with 3 bases left between them. The CDR3 region has the DNA TGTGCCAGCAGCTTAGCGAGCAATGAGCAGTTCTTC. As protein: CASSLASNEQFF. The whole variable domain, remainder taken from reference TRBV7-8 and TRBJ2-1, is GAGVSQSPRYKVAKRGQDVALRCDPISGHVSLFWYQQALGQGPEFLTYFQNEAQLDKSGLPSDRFFAERPEGSVSTLKIQRTQQEDSAVYLCASSLASNEQFFGPGTRLTVL.

This chain connects TRBV5-1 to TRBJ2-2; 10 nucleotides align to TRBD2. CDR3 length: 17 amino acids. The germline gives CDR1 SGHRS, CDR2 YFSETQ. Losses at the gene ends were 4 bases for V and 4 bases for J; bases not matched to a gene: 10. The CDR3 region is CASSLSLAGDITGELFF. CDR3 sequence (DNA): TGCGCCAGCAGCCTCTCCCTAGCGGGAGATATCACCGGGGAGCTGTTTTTT.

The chain recombines TRBV30 with TRBJ1-4, with D possibly TRBD1 on 6 matching bases. The CDR3 length is 15 residues. Looked up from germline, CDR1 is GTSNPN and CDR2 is SVGIG (reference sequence). Trimming left V 5 bases short and J 5 bases short, with 18 bases between. The CDR3 loop reads CAWESGGGPNEKLFF. CDR3 nucleotides: TGTGCCTGGGAGAGTGGGGGGGGCCCGAATGAAAAACTGTTTTTT.

The rearrangement uses TRBV5-8 and TRBJ2-1, with TRBD2 matching over 8 bases. Germline V gene sequence: CDR1 SGHTS, CDR2 YDEGEE. The CDR3 totals 15 residues. The V and J ends lost 0 bases and 7 bases, in that order; junction bases with no gene match: 6. The CDR3 region has the DNA TGTGCCAGCAGCTTGGCCGCGGGGGGAAGGAATGAGCAGTTCTTC. Amino acids: CASSLAAGGRNEQFF.

V usage is TRBV13 and J usage is TRBJ1-2; 8 bases agree with TRBD1. Germline loops: CDR1 PRHDT, CDR2 FYEKMQ (reference sequence). With V trimmed by 7 bases and J by 0 bases, 4 bases remained unmatched. There are 14 residues in the CDR3. CDR3 residues: CASTGGEANYGYTF. The CDR3 region has the DNA TGTGCCAGCACAGGGGGCGAAGCTAACTATGGCTACACCTTC.

The CDR3 nucleotides are TGCGCCAGCAGCCAAGATCGGGGGGATGGCTACACCTTC. Translation: CASSQDRGDGYTF. The V call is TRBV4-3, the J call TRBJ1-2; tentatively, D is TRBD1 (5 bases). Per the germline V gene, CDR1 is LGHNA and CDR2 is YSLEER. The CDR3 sequence is 13 residues long. V lost 0 bases, J lost 6 bases, and 8 bases lay in between.

Remarks on this clone: Other DNA sequences in this sample translate to the same CDR3. The chain combines TRBV2 with TRBJ2-3; 13 nucleotides line up with TRBD2. The J segment lost 4 bases and the V segment lost 5 bases, leaving 3 bases of the junction unmatched. This CDR3 has 15 amino acids. CDR1 and CDR2 from the germline V gene are SNHLY and FYNNEI. The CDR3 sequence is CASSRLAGGPDTQYF. CDR3 sequence (DNA): TGTGCCAGCAGTCGACTAGCGGGAGGTCCAGATACGCAGTATTTT.